Presented here are 2 T cell receptor beta chains from one specimen sequenced in a study of blood T cells in healthy people across ages. Next came a second PCR, run for about 7 to 12 cycles, which used a sample-barcoded 5' primer along with a J-beta primer mix. TCRdb fed the 5' RACE reads into MiXCR, producing one record per CDR3 protein. The sample lists 1.5 million or so distinct CDR3 sequences, roughly two fifths occurring once. The sample comprised blood. The receptors shown here come from a woman in her late teens or twenties in good health.

The V gene is TRBV2, the J gene TRBJ2-7; 7 bases agree with TRBD1. The CDR3 loop spans 15 amino acids. CDR1 SNHLY and CDR2 FYNNEI come from the germline V gene. Germline trimming cut 5 bases from V and 1 base from J; bases unmatched to any gene: 8. CDR3 sequence: CASSPLGGPSYEQYF. CDR3 DNA sequence: TGTGCCAGCAGTCCTTTAGGGGGCCCTTCCTACGAGCAGTACTTC.

V gene TRBV28 combines with J gene TRBJ2-5, with D unclear. V dropped 5 bases and J dropped 3 bases, with 13 bases sitting between them. Germline-derived CDR1 and CDR2 are MDHEN and SYDVKM. The CDR3 has 14 residues. Here the CDR3 reads CASSTSSGKETQYF. The CDR3 DNA reads TGTGCCAGCAGTACAAGTTCGGGCAAAGAGACCCAGTACTTC.